This TCR beta chain was recovered during a study of response to subunit inactivated influenza vaccine (dated by TCRdb to between 2017 and 2018). Broadly, across the study: To follow how T cells responded to a trivalent subunit inactivated influenza vaccine, the researchers relied on deep quantitative profiling of the T cell receptor repertoire.

What the study reported, not specific to this receptor: According to the authors, only a limited number of new T cells may be recruited by each seasonal influenza vaccination.

The method behind the library was RT-PCR. TCRdb names Illumina HiSeq 2500 as the instrument used. TCRdb itself trimmed the public reads at Q25 with fastp, ran MiXCR and retained productive beta chains. Rows are combined by CDR3 protein, so each entry shows the most common genes and DNA. The sample table holds roughly 650,000 distinct CDR3 sequences, of which around a sixth were seen once. The top ten clonotypes cover 11% of the sample. CDR3 length: 16 amino acids, cysteine to phenylalanine. Of the read, only the CDR3 DNA is kept; its 48 bases are in frame from base 1. After removal of 3 bases from V and 2 bases from J, the junction retains 5 bases not matched to a gene. CDR1 SGDLS and CDR2 YYNGEE were looked up in the germline V gene. This clonotype has only a few counts. The specificity of this receptor is unknown. No base-level quality is on record; no much larger clone is a single base apart.

The sample consisted of PBMCs from blood, taken 11 to 12 days after vaccination. Recombination joined TRBV9 with TRBJ2-1; 10 central nucleotides agree with TRBD1. The TCR was taken from a man aged 45-65 years who received an inactivated influenza vaccine. Donor details come from another sample of the same person, matched by shared clones. The nucleotides read TGTGCCAGCAGCGGATTCGACAGGGGGCCCTACAATGAGCAGTTCTTC. Translation gives CASSGFDRGPYNEQFF.